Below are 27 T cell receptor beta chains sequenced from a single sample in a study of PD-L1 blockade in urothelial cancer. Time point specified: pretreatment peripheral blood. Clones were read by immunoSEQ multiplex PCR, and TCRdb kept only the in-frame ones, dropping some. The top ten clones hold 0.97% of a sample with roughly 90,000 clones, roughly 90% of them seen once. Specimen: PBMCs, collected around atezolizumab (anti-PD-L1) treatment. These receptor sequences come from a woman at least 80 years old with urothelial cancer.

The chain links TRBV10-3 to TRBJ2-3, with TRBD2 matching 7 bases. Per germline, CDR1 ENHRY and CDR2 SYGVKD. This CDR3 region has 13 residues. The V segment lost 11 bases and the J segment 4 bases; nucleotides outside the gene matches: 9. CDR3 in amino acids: CAALGGLSDTQYF. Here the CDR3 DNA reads TGTGCCGCCCTGGGGGGGTTATCAGATACGCAGTATTTT.

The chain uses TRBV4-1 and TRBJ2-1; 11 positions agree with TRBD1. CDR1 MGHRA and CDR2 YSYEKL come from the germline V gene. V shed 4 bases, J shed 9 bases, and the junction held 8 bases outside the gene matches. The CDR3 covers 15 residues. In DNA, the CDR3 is TGCGCCAGCAGCCGCCCCCAGGACAGGGGGCCTGAGCAGTTCTTC. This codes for CASSRPQDRGPEQFF.

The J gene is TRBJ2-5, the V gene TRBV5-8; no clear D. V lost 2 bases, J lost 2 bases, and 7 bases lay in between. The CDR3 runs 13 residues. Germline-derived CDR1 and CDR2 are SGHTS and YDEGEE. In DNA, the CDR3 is TGTGCCAGCAGCTTCTGGAGACAAGAGACCCAGTACTTC. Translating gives CASSFWRQETQYF.

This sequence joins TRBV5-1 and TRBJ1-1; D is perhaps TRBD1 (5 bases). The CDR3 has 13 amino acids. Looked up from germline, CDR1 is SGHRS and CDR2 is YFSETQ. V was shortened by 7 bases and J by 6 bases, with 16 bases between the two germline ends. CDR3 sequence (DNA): TGCGCCAGCCACAGTGGGGCCGTCTCTGAAGCTTTCTTT. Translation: CASHSGAVSEAFF. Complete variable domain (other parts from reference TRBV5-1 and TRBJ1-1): KAGVTQTPRYLIKTRGQQVTLSCSPISGHRSVSWYQQTPGQGLQFLFEYFSETQRNKGNFPGRFSGRQFSNSRSEMNVSTLELGDSALYLCASHSGAVSEAFFGQGTRLTVV.

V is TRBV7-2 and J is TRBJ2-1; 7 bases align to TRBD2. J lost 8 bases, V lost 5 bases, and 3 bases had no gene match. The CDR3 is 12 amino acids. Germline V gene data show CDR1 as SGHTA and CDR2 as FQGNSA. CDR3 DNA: TGTGCCAGCAGCAGGGAGGGCCATGAGCAGTTCTTC. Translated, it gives CASSREGHEQFF.

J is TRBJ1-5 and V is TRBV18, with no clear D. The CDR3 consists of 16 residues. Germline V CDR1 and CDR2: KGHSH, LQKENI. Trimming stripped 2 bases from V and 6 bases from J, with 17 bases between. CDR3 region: CASSPLATVNGQPQHF. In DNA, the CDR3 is TGTGCCAGCTCACCATTGGCGACTGTCAATGGTCAGCCCCAGCATTTT.

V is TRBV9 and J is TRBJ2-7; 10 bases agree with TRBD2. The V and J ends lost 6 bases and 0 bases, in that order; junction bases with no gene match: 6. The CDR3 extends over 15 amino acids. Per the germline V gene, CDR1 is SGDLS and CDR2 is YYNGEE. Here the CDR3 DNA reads TGTGCCAGCACCGAGGGACTAGCGCCCTCCTACGAGCAGTACTTC. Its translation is CASTEGLAPSYEQYF.

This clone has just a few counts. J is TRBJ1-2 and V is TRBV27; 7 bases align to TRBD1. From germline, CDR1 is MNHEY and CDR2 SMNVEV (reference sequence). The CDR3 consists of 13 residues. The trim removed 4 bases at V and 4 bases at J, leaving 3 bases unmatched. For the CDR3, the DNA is TGTGCCAGCAGTTCGACAGGGCCCTATGGCTACACCTTC. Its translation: CASSSTGPYGYTF.

This CDR3 is CASSQVGRGRSYEQYF. The CDR3 nucleotides are TGTGCCAGCAGCCAGGTGGGGCGGGGCCGCTCCTACGAGCAGTACTTC. The J gene is TRBJ2-7, the V gene TRBV7-9, with a possible D match to TRBD2 (6 bases). V shed 5 bases and J shed 0 bases, with 17 bases lying between them. This CDR3 is built from 16 residues. The germline V gene has CDR1 SEHNR and CDR2 FQNEAQ (reference sequence). The whole variable domain, filled in from reference TRBV7-9 and TRBJ2-7, reads DTGVSQNPRHKITKRGQNVTFRCDPISEHNRLYWYRQTLGQGPEFLTYFQNEAQLEKSRLLSDRFSAERPKGSFSTLEIQRTEQGDSAMYLCASSQVGRGRSYEQYFGPGTRLTVT.

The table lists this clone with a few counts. CDR3 in DNA: TGTGCCAGCAGTGATTGGGGTAGCGGGGGCGGCGGGACCCAGTACTTC. As protein: CASSDWGSGGGGTQYF. The chain recombines TRBV6-1 with TRBJ2-5; TRBD2 matches 9 bases. Losses at the gene ends were 3 bases for V and 7 bases for J; bases not matched to a gene: 12. This CDR3 spans 16 amino acids. Germline CDR1 and CDR2: MNHNS and SASEGT.

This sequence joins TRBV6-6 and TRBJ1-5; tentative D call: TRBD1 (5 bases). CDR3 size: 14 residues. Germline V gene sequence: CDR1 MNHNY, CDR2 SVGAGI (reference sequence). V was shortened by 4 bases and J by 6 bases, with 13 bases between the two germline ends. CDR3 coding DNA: TGTGCCAGCAGTTGGGGGGGGGAACGTCAGCCCCAGCATTTT. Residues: CASSWGGERQPQHF.

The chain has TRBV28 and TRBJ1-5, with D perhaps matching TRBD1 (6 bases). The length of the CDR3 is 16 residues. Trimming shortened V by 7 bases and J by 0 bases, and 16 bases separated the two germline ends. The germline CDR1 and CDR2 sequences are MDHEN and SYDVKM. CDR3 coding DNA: TGTGCCAGCACCGGCGGACAGATGAATAGCAATCAGCCCCAGCATTTT. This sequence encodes CASTGGQMNSNQPQHF.

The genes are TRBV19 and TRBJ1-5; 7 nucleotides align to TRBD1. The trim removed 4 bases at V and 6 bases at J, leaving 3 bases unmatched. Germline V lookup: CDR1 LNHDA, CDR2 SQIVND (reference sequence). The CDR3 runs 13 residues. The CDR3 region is CASSTTGAQPQHF. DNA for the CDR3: TGTGCCAGTAGTACCACAGGGGCTCAGCCCCAGCATTTT.

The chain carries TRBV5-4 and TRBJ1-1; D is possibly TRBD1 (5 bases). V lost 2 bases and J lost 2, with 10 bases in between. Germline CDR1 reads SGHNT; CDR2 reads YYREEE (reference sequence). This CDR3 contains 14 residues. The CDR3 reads CASSFKGLNTEAFF. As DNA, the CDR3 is TGTGCCAGCAGCTTTAAGGGGTTAAACACTGAAGCTTTCTTT.

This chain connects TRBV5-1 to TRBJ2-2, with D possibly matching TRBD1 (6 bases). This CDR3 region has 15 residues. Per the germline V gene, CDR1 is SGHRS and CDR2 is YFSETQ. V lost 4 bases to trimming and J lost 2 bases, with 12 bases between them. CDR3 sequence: CASSLQGTNTGELFF. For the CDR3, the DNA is TGCGCCAGCAGCCTACAGGGTACAAACACCGGGGAGCTGTTTTTT.

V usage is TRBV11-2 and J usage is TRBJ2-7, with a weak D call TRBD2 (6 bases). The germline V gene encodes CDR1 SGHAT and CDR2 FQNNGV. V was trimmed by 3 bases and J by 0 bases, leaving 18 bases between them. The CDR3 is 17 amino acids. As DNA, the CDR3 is TGTGCCAGCAGCTTTCGCGTCGGATCGGGAGACTCCTACGAGCAGTACTTC. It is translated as CASSFRVGSGDSYEQYF.

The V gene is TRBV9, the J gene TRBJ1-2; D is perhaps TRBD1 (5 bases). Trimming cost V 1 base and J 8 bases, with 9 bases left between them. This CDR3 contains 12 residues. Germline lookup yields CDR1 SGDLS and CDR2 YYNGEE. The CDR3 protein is CASSVWQGGYTF. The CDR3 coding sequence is TGTGCCAGCAGCGTATGGCAGGGCGGCTACACCTTC.

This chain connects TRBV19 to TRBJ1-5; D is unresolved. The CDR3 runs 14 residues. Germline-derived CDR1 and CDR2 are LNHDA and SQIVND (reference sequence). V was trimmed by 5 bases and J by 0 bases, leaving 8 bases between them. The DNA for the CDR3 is TGTGCCAGTAGTGTTTACAATAGCAATCAGCCCCAGCATTTT. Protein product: CASSVYNSNQPQHF.

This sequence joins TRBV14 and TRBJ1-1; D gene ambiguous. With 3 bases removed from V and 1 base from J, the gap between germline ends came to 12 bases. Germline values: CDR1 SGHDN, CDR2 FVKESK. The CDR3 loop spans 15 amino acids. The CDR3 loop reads CASSHPRFPNTEAFF. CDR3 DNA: TGTGCCAGCAGCCATCCCAGATTCCCGAACACTGAAGCTTTCTTT. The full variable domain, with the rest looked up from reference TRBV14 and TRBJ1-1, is EAGVTQFPSHSVIEKGQTVTLRCDPISGHDNLYWYRRVMGKEIKFLLHFVKESKQDESGMPNNRFLAERTGGTYSTLKVQPAELEDSGVYFCASSHPRFPNTEAFFGQGTRLTVV.

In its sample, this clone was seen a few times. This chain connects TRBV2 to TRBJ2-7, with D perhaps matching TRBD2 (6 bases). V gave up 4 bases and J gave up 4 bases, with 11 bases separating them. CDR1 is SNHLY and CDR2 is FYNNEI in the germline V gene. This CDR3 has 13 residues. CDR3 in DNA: TGTGCCAGCAGTGGATTAGCGGAGTACGAGCAGTACTTC. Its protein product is CASSGLAEYEQYF.

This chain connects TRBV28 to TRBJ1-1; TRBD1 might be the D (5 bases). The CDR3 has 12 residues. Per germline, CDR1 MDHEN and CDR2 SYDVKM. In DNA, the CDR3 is TGTGTCGTGCGGGACGTCAATACTGAAGCTTTCTTT. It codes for CVVRDVNTEAFF.

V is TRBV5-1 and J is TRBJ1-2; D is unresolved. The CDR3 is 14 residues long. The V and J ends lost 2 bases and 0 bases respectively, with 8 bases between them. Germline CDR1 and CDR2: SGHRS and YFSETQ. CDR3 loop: CASSFKETNYGYTF. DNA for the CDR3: TGCGCCAGCAGCTTTAAAGAGACTAACTATGGCTACACCTTC.

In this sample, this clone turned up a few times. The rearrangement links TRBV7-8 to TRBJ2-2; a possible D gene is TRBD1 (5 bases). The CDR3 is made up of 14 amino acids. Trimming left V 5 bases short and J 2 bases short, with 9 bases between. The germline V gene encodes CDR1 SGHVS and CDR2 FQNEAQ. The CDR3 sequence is CASSPTDNTGELFF. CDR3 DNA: TGTGCCAGCAGCCCGACAGATAACACCGGGGAGCTGTTTTTT.

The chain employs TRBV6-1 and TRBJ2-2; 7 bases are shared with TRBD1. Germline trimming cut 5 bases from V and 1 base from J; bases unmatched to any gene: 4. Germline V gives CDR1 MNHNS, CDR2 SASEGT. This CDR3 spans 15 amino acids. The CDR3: CASSSGTVNTGELFF. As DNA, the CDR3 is TGTGCCAGCAGTTCCGGGACAGTGAACACCGGGGAGCTGTTTTTT.

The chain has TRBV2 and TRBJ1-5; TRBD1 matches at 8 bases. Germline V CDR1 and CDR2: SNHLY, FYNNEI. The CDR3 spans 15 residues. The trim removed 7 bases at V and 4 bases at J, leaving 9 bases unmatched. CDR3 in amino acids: CASTQGADGNQPQHF. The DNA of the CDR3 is TGTGCCAGCACTCAGGGGGCAGATGGGAATCAGCCCCAGCATTTT.

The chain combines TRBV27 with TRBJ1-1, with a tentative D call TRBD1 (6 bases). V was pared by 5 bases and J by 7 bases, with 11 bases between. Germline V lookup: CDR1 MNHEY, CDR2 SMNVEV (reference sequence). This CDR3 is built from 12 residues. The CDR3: CASSPGQFEAFF. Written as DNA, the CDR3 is TGTGCCAGCAGTCCCGGACAGTTTGAAGCTTTCTTT.

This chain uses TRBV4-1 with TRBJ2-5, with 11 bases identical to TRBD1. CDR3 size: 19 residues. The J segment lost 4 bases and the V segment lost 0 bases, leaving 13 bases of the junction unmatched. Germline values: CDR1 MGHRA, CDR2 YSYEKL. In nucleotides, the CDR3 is TGCGCCAGCAGCCAAGATCTCGGACAGGGGGCTAACGTGGGAGAGACCCAGTACTTC. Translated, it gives CASSQDLGQGANVGETQYF.